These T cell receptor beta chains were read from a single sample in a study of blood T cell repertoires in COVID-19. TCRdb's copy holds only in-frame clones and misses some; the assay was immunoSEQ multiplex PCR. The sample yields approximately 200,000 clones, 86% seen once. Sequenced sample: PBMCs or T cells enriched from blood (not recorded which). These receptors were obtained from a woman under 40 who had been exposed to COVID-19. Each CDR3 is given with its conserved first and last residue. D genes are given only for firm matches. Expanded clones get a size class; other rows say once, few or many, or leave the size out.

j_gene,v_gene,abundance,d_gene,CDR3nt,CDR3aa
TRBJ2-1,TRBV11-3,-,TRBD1,TGTGCCAGCAGCTTTACAGGGGGTTGGAGTAATGAGCAGTTCTTC,CASSFTGGWSNEQFF
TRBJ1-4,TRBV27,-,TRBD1,TGTGCCAGCAGTCGCCAGGGGGCAACTAATGAAAAACTGTTTTTT,CASSRQGATNEKLFF
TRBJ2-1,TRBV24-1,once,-,TGTGCCACCAGTGGTGGGGGCGAGGGGTACAATGAGCAGTTCTTC,CATSGGGEGYNEQFF
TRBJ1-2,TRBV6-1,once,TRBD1,TGTGCCAGCAGTGAAACAGGGGGACGATGGGGCTACACCTTC,CASSETGGRWGYTF
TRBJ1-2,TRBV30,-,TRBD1,TGTGCCTGGAGTGTACTCGTCGGGACAGTTCATTTCTATGGCTACACCTTC,CAWSVLVGTVHFYGYTF
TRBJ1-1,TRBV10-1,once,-,TGCGCCAGCAGTCGGGACATCGAGAACACTGAAGCTTTCTTT,CASSRDIENTEAFF
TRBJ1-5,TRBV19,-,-,TGTGCCAGTGGGGTCCAGGGGAGTGGCAATCAGCCCCAGCATTTT,CASGVQGSGNQPQHF
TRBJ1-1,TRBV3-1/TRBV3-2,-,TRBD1,TGTGCCAGCAGCCAAGTGGGGACAGGGAACACTGAAGCTTTCTTT,CASSQVGTGNTEAFF
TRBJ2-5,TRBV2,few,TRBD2,TGTGCCAGCAGTGGGCAGGGAGGGAAAGAGACCCAGTACTTC,CASSGQGGKETQYF
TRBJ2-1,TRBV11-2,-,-,TGTGCCAGCAGCCTTGGGTGGGGGGGCCTTGGCGAGCAGTTCTTC,CASSLGWGGLGEQFF
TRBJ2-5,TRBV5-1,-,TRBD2,TGCGCCAGCAGCGCGGGACTAGGCCAAGAGACCCAGTACTTC,CASSAGLGQETQYF
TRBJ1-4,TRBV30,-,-,TGTGCCTGGAGTAAAGCCGGAGTCCATAATGAAAAACTGTTTTTT,CAWSKAGVHNEKLFF
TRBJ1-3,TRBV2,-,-,TGTGCCAGCAGCCTAAGGGGGACCTCTGGAAACACCATATATTTT,CASSLRGTSGNTIYF
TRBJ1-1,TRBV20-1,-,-,TGCAGTGCTTATTATGAGGGAGGGGCTTTCTTT,CSAYYEGGAFF
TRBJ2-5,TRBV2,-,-,TGTGCCAGCAGTGAAGCAGAAATAAGCGTCCACCAAGAGACCCAGTACTTC,CASSEAEISVHQETQYF
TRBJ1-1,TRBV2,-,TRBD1,TGTGCCAGCAGAAAAGGGGACAGGGGGCGATTTGGGTCCACTGAAGCTTTCTTT,CASRKGDRGRFGSTEAFF
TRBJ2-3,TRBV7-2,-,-,TGTGCCAGCAGGTACGGGGGCACAGATACGCAGTATTTT,CASRYGGTDTQYF
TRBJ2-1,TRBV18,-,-,TGTGCCAGCTCACCAATTTCCAGTTGGAGCTCCTACAATGAGCAGTTCTTC,CASSPISSWSSYNEQFF
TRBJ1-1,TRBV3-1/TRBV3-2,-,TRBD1,TGTGCCAGCAGCCAAGAGGGGACAGGGAACACTGAAGCTTTCTTT,CASSQEGTGNTEAFF
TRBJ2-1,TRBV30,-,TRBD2,TGTGCCTGGCGTGGACTAGCGGACTACAATGAGCAGTTCTTC,CAWRGLADYNEQFF
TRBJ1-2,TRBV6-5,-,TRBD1,TGTGCCAGCAGAACCACAGGGGGGGGCTATGGCTACACCTTC,CASRTTGGGYGYTF
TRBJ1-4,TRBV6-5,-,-,TGTGCCAGCAGTCAGGGGCGGGATGAAAAACTGTTTTTT,CASSQGRDEKLFF
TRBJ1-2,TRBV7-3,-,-,TGTGCCAGCAGCTTAACTCGGTTGGATGGCTACACCTTC,CASSLTRLDGYTF
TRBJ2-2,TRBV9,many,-,TGTGCCAGCGAGACAGTGCTAAACACCGGGGAGCTGTTTTTT,CASETVLNTGELFF
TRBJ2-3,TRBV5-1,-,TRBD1,TGCGCCAGCAGCACAAACCGGGACAGGATCACAGATACGCAGTATTTT,CASSTNRDRITDTQYF
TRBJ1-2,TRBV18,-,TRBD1,TGTGCCAGCTCACCACGGGACAGTTCGGGCTACACCTTC,CASSPRDSSGYTF
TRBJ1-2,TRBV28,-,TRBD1,TGTGCCAGCATCTTCAGGGGGCAGCTGGTTAACTATGGCTACACCTTC,CASIFRGQLVNYGYTF
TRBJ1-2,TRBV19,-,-,TGTGCCAGTAGTATTCTCCACAGCTATGGCTACACCTTC,CASSILHSYGYTF
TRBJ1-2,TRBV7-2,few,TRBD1,TGTGCCAGCAGCCGGACAGGGTCAGGCTACACCTTC,CASSRTGSGYTF